These T cell receptor beta chains were read from a single sample in a study of T cell responses to AZD1222 COVID-19 vaccine. The data were produced by immunoSEQ multiplex PCR, yet TCRdb's version contains in-frame clones alone and is incomplete. The sample lists 20,000 to 25,000 clones, around 83% occurring once. The source material was peripheral blood, sampled 28 days after the second AZD1222 dose. The receptors were sampled from an adult who received the AZD1222 COVID-19 vaccine. Both conserved end residues are part of each CDR3. Fields, in order: V gene, J gene, D gene, CDR3 protein. The D gene is left open where the match is weak.

TRBV10-3	TRBJ1-2	.	CATKGGDGYTF
TRBV25-1	TRBJ1-5	.	CASSESVDGNQPQHF
TRBV5-1	TRBJ2-6	.	CASSLADASGANVLTF
TRBV24-1	TRBJ2-3	TRBD2	CATSDPGLAGVYTQYF
TRBV5-6	TRBJ1-6	.	CASSLYQLNYNSPLHF
TRBV11-2	TRBJ2-1	.	CASSRSLELGEQFF
TRBV5-6	TRBJ2-7	TRBD1	CASSGGQGAFGYEQYF
TRBV5-1	TRBJ1-6	TRBD1	CASSSHDRGNNSPLHF
TRBV30	TRBJ1-2	TRBD1	CAWRLTEGAARLYGYTF
TRBV7-9	TRBJ1-2	TRBD1	CAGTPGQGTHGYTF
TRBV6-5	TRBJ1-3	.	CAVGASGNTIYF
TRBV6-5	TRBJ2-2	TRBD1	CASSRTGGAAGELFF
TRBV6-2/TRBV6-3	TRBJ1-5	.	CASSYSSSGTFNQPQHF
TRBV24-1	TRBJ2-5	TRBD1	CATSAGTGVGETQYF
TRBV19	TRBJ1-3	.	CASSTQYSSGNTIYF
TRBV6-1	TRBJ2-7	.	CASSGSMKGDSTNYYEQYF
TRBV7-3	TRBJ2-7	TRBD2	CASQEGLAGEQYF
TRBV5-8	TRBJ2-7	.	CASSLIGRAGEQYF
TRBV11-2	TRBJ2-7	.	CASSTWDSTWEQYF
TRBV9	TRBJ2-2	TRBD2	CASSVASGANTGELFF
TRBV14	TRBJ2-1	TRBD1	CASSRPQGLVYNEQFF
TRBV24-1	TRBJ2-2	.	CATSDPGASNTGELFF
TRBV12-3/TRBV12-4	TRBJ2-1	TRBD1	CASRNQGVNEQFF
TRBV30	TRBJ1-2	.	CAWGLNYGYTF
TRBV5-1	TRBJ1-1	.	CASSLQRGGTEAFF
TRBV18	TRBJ2-1	TRBD2	CASSPPGGRVYNEQFF
TRBV27	TRBJ1-2	.	CASSRNRENYGYTF
TRBV27	TRBJ2-3	.	CASSLRPTGFSDTQYF
TRBV18	TRBJ2-2	TRBD1	CASSPPGQAPGTGELFF
TRBV6-4	TRBJ2-3	.	CASSDKETDTQYF
TRBV18	TRBJ2-3	.	CASSPPTASPDTQYF
TRBV27	TRBJ2-2	TRBD2	CASSFMGSTSGTGELFF
TRBV2	TRBJ1-5	.	CASRLSNQPQHF